Following are 30 T cell receptor beta chains from one sample sequenced in a study of T-cell memory formation after mild COVID-19. TCRdb independently ran MiXCR on the 5' RACE reads; one entry per CDR3 protein. The sample holds about 470,000 distinct CDR3 sequences, about 20% seen once. Sequenced: PBMCs or a T cell subset sorted from them (not recorded which). The receptor source for this set is an adult woman who had mild COVID-19 (a few samples of this study predate the infection). Cell type and time point are not known.

In its sample, this clonotype was seen a few times. The rearrangement links TRBV30 to TRBJ2-6, with D possibly TRBD2 on 6 matching bases. CDR1 and CDR2 (germline): GTSNPN, SVGIG (reference sequence). V lost 3 bases to trimming and J lost 0 bases, with 12 bases between them. CDR3 length: 16 residues. CDR3 sequence (DNA): TGTGCCTGGAGGACAATGCGGGGCTCTGGGGCCAACGTCCTGACTTTC. Protein: CAWRTMRGSGANVLTF. The complete variable domain, with remaining parts taken from reference TRBV30 and TRBJ2-6, reads SQTIHQWPATLVQPVGSPLSLECTVEGTSNPNLYWYRQAAGRGLQLLFYSVGIGQISSEVPQNLSASRPQDRQFILSSKKLLLSDSGFYLCAWRTMRGSGANVLTFGAGSRLTVL.

The rearrangement links TRBV6-2 or TRBV6-3 to TRBJ2-3; TRBD2 agrees at 10 bases. V shed 6 bases and J 3 bases; nucleotides not matched to a gene: 9. The CDR3 consists of 16 residues. Germline V gene sequence: CDR1 MNHEY, CDR2 SVGEGT. CDR3 protein: CASRPKATSGTDTQYF. In nucleotides, the CDR3 is TGTGCCAGCAGACCCAAAGCGACTAGCGGGACAGATACGCAGTATTTT.

The chain carries TRBV5-6 and TRBJ2-2, with 8 bases aligning to TRBD1. Per the germline V gene, CDR1 is SGHDT and CDR2 is YYEEEE. V was clipped by 4 bases and J by 2 bases; unmatched bases: 7. The CDR3 is 16 amino acids. CDR3 sequence: CASSEPTGVNTGELFF. For the CDR3, the DNA is TGTGCCAGCAGCGAACCGACAGGGGTTAACACCGGGGAGCTGTTTTTT.

This clonotype was counted only a few times. The rearrangement joins TRBV7-2 to TRBJ2-5, with D hard to call. The CDR3 contains 15 residues. Looked up from germline, CDR1 is SGHTA and CDR2 is FQGNSA. The V end was cut by 4 bases, the J end by 1 base, with 13 bases between. The CDR3 loop is CASSSTRSAQETQYF. Here the CDR3 DNA reads TGTGCCAGCAGCTCGACTCGCTCCGCCCAAGAGACCCAGTACTTC.

This clonotype was detected a few times. This sequence joins TRBV7-2 and TRBJ2-3, with no clear D. Germline lookup yields CDR1 SGHTA and CDR2 FQGNSA. This CDR3 is 16 amino acids long. Trimming cost V 3 bases and J 3 bases, with 16 bases left between them. The CDR3 is CASSFLHSLGTDTQYF. The CDR3 DNA is TGTGCCAGCAGCTTCTTACATAGCCTAGGGACAGATACGCAGTATTTT.

The chain joins TRBV5-6 to TRBJ2-3; the D call may be TRBD1 or TRBD2 (5 bases each). The CDR3 is made up of 15 amino acids. Germline values: CDR1 SGHDT, CDR2 YYEEEE. The V and J ends lost 4 bases and 0 bases respectively, with 12 bases between them. CDR3 sequence: CASSPRWDSTDTQYF. CDR3 bases: TGTGCCAGCAGCCCCCGCTGGGACAGCACAGATACGCAGTATTTT.

This clonotype was picked up many times. The chain combines TRBV12-3 or TRBV12-4 with TRBJ2-3; 7 bases match TRBD1. The CDR3 consists of 14 residues. With 9 bases clipped from V and 2 bases from J, the junction kept 8 bases outside the gene matches. CDR3 nucleotides: TGTGCCAGTAAGCCGGGACAGCACACAGATACGCAGTATTTT. It encodes CASKPGQHTDTQYF.

The rearrangement uses TRBV27 and TRBJ2-2; the D gene could be TRBD1 or TRBD2 (6 bases each). V was pared by 5 bases and J by 2 bases, with 15 bases between. The CDR3 loop spans 16 amino acids. The germline V gene has CDR1 MNHEY and CDR2 SMNVEV (reference sequence). Here the CDR3 reads CASSPRGVSNTGELFF. The CDR3 nucleotides read TGTGCCAGCAGTCCTAGGGGGGTGAGCAACACCGGGGAGCTGTTTTTT.

The CDR3 spells CASSLNSYYEQYF. DNA of the CDR3: TGTGCCAGCAGCTTAAATAGCTACTACGAGCAGTACTTC. The chain carries TRBV7-6 and TRBJ2-7; D is unresolved. The V end was cut by 2 bases, the J end by 3 bases, with 8 bases between. The germline V gene has CDR1 SGHVS and CDR2 FNYEAQ. The CDR3 contains 13 residues.

The chain employs TRBV2 and TRBJ2-1, with 9 bases fitting TRBD1. CDR1 is SNHLY and CDR2 is FYNNEI in the germline V gene. The V and J ends lost 6 bases and 8 bases, in that order; junction bases with no gene match: 2. The CDR3 runs 12 residues. This CDR3 reads CASRDRGHEQFF. In DNA form, the CDR3 reads TGTGCCAGCAGGGACAGGGGCCATGAGCAGTTCTTC. Drawing the rest from reference TRBV2 and TRBJ2-1, the complete variable domain is EPEVTQTPSHQVTQMGQEVILRCVPISNHLYFYWYRQILGQKVEFLVSFYNNEISEKSEIFDDQFSVERPDGSNFTLKIRSTKLEDSAMYFCASRDRGHEQFFGPGTRLTVL.

This clonotype was counted ten times or more. The chain uses TRBV4-1 and TRBJ2-1, with D possibly being TRBD2 (6 bases). CDR1 MGHRA and CDR2 YSYEKL come from the germline V gene. The germline V and J ends were trimmed by 4 bases and 6 bases, with 16 bases remaining between them. The CDR3 is made up of 15 amino acids. The DNA of the CDR3 is TGCGCCAGCAGCCCCGGGAGCCCGTCCCTCAATGAGCAGTTCTTC. Translated, it gives CASSPGSPSLNEQFF.

The rearrangement joins TRBV24-1 to TRBJ1-2; the match to TRBD1 covers 8 bases. The germline CDR1 and CDR2 sequences are KGHDR and SFDVKD. There are 14 residues in the CDR3. V lost 4 bases to trimming and J lost 3 bases; unmatched junction nucleotides: 3. CDR3 sequence reads: CATSDRTGHYGYTF. The DNA for the CDR3 is TGTGCCACCAGTGACCGGACAGGGCACTATGGCTACACCTTC.

The chain couples TRBV28 to TRBJ2-3, with D perhaps matching TRBD1 (6 bases). V was pared by 8 bases and J by 0 bases, with 12 bases between. Germline V CDR1 and CDR2: MDHEN, SYDVKM. The length of the CDR3 is 14 residues. DNA for the CDR3: TGTGCCAGCCCCCCCAGGGGCAGCACAGATACGCAGTATTTT. It specifies CASPPRGSTDTQYF.

The chain has TRBV20-1 and TRBJ2-7; D might be TRBD2 (6 bases). Germline CDR1 is DFQATT and CDR2 is SNEGSKA (reference sequence). V lost 2 bases to trimming and J lost 1 base, with 9 bases between them. CDR3 length equals 13 residues. CDR3 in amino acids: CSARRDFSYEQYF. The CDR3 coding sequence is TGCAGTGCTAGACGGGACTTTTCCTACGAGCAGTACTTC.

The V call is TRBV15, the J call TRBJ2-7, with 8 bases fitting TRBD1. Germline CDR1 and CDR2: LNHNV and YYDKDF (reference sequence). Unmatched junction bases numbered 20, after V lost 1 base and J lost 0 bases. The CDR3 totals 21 residues. The CDR3 DNA follows: TGTGCCACCAGCAGAGGGATGGTCGGCAGGGGGCCCCGATTGAGCTCCTACGAGCAGTACTTC. Its protein is CATSRGMVGRGPRLSSYEQYF.

In its sample, this clonotype was seen a few times. The chain couples TRBV29-1 to TRBJ2-1; TRBD2 agrees at 13 bases. V shed 3 bases, J shed 10 bases, and the junction held 6 bases outside the gene matches. The CDR3 is made up of 14 amino acids. Germline V gene sequence: CDR1 SQVTM, CDR2 ANQGSEA. Here the CDR3 reads CSVEGLAGFGEQFF. The CDR3 bases are TGCAGCGTTGAGGGACTAGCGGGGTTTGGGGAGCAGTTCTTC.

The chain combines TRBV7-9 with TRBJ2-5, with D perhaps given as TRBD1 or TRBD2 (6 bases each). The germline CDR1 and CDR2 sequences are SEHNR and FQNEAQ (reference sequence). With 7 bases removed from V and 1 base from J, the gap between germline ends came to 19 bases. This CDR3 is built from 16 residues. Here the CDR3 reads CASTRRGPGAQETQYF. The CDR3 DNA sequence: TGTGCCAGCACTCGCCGGGGGCCCGGAGCCCAAGAGACCCAGTACTTC.

The V gene is TRBV14, the J gene TRBJ1-1; D ambiguous. V gave up 3 bases and J gave up 3 bases, with 17 bases separating them. Germline-derived CDR1 and CDR2 are SGHDN and FVKESK. The CDR3 is 16 amino acids. This CDR3 reads CASSHGTRARDTEAFF. In DNA, the CDR3 is TGTGCCAGCAGCCATGGTACGCGGGCGAGGGACACTGAAGCTTTCTTT. Full variable domain (missing parts from reference TRBV14 and TRBJ1-1): EAGVTQFPSHSVIEKGQTVTLRCDPISGHDNLYWYRRVMGKEIKFLLHFVKESKQDESGMPNNRFLAERTGGTYSTLKVQPAELEDSGVYFCASSHGTRARDTEAFFGQGTRLTVV.

This clonotype was recorded at least ten times. The CDR3 protein is CSVELRSGTGYEQYF. The CDR3 DNA follows: TGCAGCGTTGAGCTCCGATCCGGGACAGGGTACGAGCAGTACTTC. The chain has TRBV29-1 and TRBJ2-7; 9 bases align to TRBD1. Germline CDR1 SQVTM, CDR2 ANQGSEA. Trimming took 3 bases from V and 4 from J; bases not matched to a gene: 10. CDR3 length: 15 residues.

The chain has TRBV3-1 and TRBJ1-1, with D perhaps matching TRBD1 (6 bases). The V and J ends lost 2 bases and 5 bases respectively, with 15 bases between them. Germline assignment: CDR1 LGHDT and CDR2 YNNKEL (reference sequence). The CDR3 consists of 15 residues. DNA of the CDR3: TGTGCCAGCAGCCAATCAGCCAGGGGATTGACTGAAGCTTTCTTT. This translates into CASSQSARGLTEAFF.

This clonotype was recorded a few times. This chain uses TRBV6-6 with TRBJ2-4, with 9 bases lining up with TRBD1. This CDR3 is 19 amino acids long. Per germline, CDR1 MNHNY and CDR2 SVGAGI (reference sequence). Trimming took 5 bases from V and 3 from J; bases not matched to a gene: 17. CDR3 region: CASSTKNTGTGMGKNIQYF. DNA for the CDR3: TGTGCCAGCAGTACAAAAAACACCGGGACAGGGATGGGCAAAAACATTCAGTACTTC.

V is TRBV6-5 and J is TRBJ2-1; D is possibly TRBD2 (6 bases). Trimming pared 9 bases from V and 0 bases from J, leaving 18 bases between. Germline values: CDR1 MNHEY, CDR2 SVGAGI. The CDR3 is 16 residues long. The CDR3 nucleotides are TGTGCCAGTCATTGGGGGGTTACTAGCTCCTACAATGAGCAGTTCTTC. As protein: CASHWGVTSSYNEQFF.

The V and J genes are TRBV7-9 and TRBJ1-1; D is unclear. Per germline, CDR1 SEHNR and CDR2 FQNEAQ (reference sequence). The CDR3 loop spans 14 amino acids. V was pared by 5 bases and J by 7 bases, with 17 bases between. CDR3 in DNA: TGTGCCAGCAGCCCGTCGATGGCCGAGGGTGAAGCTTTCTTT. Translating it yields CASSPSMAEGEAFF.

This rearrangement joins TRBV7-9 to TRBJ1-4; D not certain. V was cut by 2 bases and J by 7 bases, with 11 bases left in between. Germline V lookup: CDR1 SEHNR, CDR2 FQNEAQ (reference sequence). The CDR3 runs 14 residues. DNA of the CDR3: TGTGCCAGCAGCTTATCCGTCTCGGGTGAAAAACTGTTTTTT. This codes for CASSLSVSGEKLFF.

In its sample, this clonotype was seen a few times. The V call is TRBV20-1, the J call TRBJ1-5, with no clear D. Per germline, CDR1 DFQATT and CDR2 SNEGSKA (reference sequence). V was shortened by 3 bases and J by 5 bases, with 17 bases between the two germline ends. There are 15 residues in the CDR3. CDR3 DNA: TGCAGTGCTAGTTCAACAGCCGGGGTCTATCAGCCCCAGCATTTT. It is translated as CSASSTAGVYQPQHF.

This chain links TRBV10-3 with TRBJ2-1; 10 nucleotides match TRBD2. The CDR3 covers 15 residues. Germline CDR1 and CDR2: ENHRY and SYGVKD. V shed 5 bases and J 4 bases; nucleotides not matched to a gene: 5. DNA of the CDR3: TGTGCCATCAGTAGACTAGCGGGCCGTTACAATGAGCAGTTCTTC. This gives the protein CAISRLAGRYNEQFF.

This clonotype showed up many times. The rearrangement joins TRBV9 to TRBJ2-1; D remains unclear. From germline, CDR1 is SGDLS and CDR2 YYNGEE. The V end lost 0 bases, the J end lost 1 base, and 14 bases lay between the germline ends. This CDR3 has 17 residues. The CDR3, as DNA: TGTGCCAGCAGCGTAGAGTCCTCGACCCGGTCCTACAATGAGCAGTTCTTC. It yields the protein CASSVESSTRSYNEQFF.

In its sample, this clonotype was seen a few times. This rearrangement joins TRBV7-3 to TRBJ2-1, with a tentative D call TRBD2 (6 bases). V was clipped by 1 base and J by 0 bases, with 10 bases between them. In germline, CDR1 is SGHTA, CDR2 FQGTGA. The length of the CDR3 is 16 residues. The CDR3 sequence: CASSLMGGFSYNEQFF. In DNA form, the CDR3 reads TGTGCCAGCAGCTTAATGGGGGGATTCTCCTACAATGAGCAGTTCTTC.

The rearrangement joins TRBV7-9 to TRBJ1-5; D not resolved. The length of the CDR3 is 13 residues. Germline CDR1 and CDR2: SEHNR and FQNEAQ (reference sequence). V was cut by 7 bases and J by 4 bases, with 11 bases left in between. This CDR3 reads CASTSGRNQPQHF. The CDR3 bases are TGTGCCAGCACCAGCGGGCGAAATCAGCCCCAGCATTTT.

V and J are TRBV12-3 or TRBV12-4 and TRBJ1-2; D unclear. This CDR3 contains 12 residues. Trimming stripped 8 bases from V and 4 bases from J, with 11 bases between. This chain's CDR3 is CASGENSYGYTF. The CDR3 DNA sequence: TGTGCCAGCGGAGAGAACAGCTATGGCTACACCTTC.